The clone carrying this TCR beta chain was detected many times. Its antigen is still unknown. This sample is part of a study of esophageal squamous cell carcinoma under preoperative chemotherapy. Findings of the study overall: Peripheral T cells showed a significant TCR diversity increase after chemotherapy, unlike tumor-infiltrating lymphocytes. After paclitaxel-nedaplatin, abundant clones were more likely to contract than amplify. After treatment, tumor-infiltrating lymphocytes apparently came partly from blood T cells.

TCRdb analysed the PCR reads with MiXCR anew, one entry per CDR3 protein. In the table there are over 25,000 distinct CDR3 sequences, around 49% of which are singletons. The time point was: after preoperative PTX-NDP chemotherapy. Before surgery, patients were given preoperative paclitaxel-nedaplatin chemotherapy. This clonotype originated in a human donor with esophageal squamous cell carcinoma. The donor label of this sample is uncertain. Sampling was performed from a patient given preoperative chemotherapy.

The CDR3 protein is CASSLNTVAGRANEQFF. As DNA, the CDR3 is TGTGCCAGCAGCTTAAATACGGTGGCAGGGCGTGCCAATGAGCAGTTCTTC. This chain uses TRBV7-9 with TRBJ2-1, with D tentatively TRBD1 (5 bases). Germline CDR1 reads SEHNR; CDR2 reads FQNEAQ (reference sequence). V lost 2 bases and J 6 bases, leaving 20 bases between the germline ends. The CDR3 sequence is 17 residues long.